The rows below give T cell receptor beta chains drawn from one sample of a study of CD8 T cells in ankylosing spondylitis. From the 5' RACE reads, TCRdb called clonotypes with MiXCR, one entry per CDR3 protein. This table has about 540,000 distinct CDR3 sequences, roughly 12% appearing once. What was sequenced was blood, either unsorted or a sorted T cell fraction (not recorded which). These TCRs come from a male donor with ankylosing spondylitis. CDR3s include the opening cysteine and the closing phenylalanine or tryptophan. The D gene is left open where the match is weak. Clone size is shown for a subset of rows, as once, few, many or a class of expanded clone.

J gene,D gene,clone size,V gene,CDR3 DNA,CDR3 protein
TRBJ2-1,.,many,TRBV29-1,TGCACCCACGGCGACGGAGGGCAGTTCTTC,CTHGDGGQFF
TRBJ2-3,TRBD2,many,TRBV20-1,TGCAGTGCTAGGGCCGTTCTAGCGGTGGGTGGAGATACGCAGTATTTT,CSARAVLAVGGDTQYF
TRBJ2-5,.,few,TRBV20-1,TGCAGTGGGGGCGTTCAGGGAGAGACCCAGTACTTC,CSGGVQGETQYF
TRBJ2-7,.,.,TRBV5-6,TGTGCCAGCAGCCCCGGCGACATCTACGAGCAGTACTTC,CASSPGDIYEQYF
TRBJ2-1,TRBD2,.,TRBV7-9,TGTGCCAGCAGCTTACTGGCGGGAGGGGCAAACAATGAGCAGTTCTTC,CASSLLAGGANNEQFF
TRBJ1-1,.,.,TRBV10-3,TGTGCCATCAGTGAGTCGGAGAACACTGAAACTTTCTTT,CAISESENTETFF
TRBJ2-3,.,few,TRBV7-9,TGTGCCAGCAGCCTAGTATCCGGGACCCACAGTGGCTCTTTT,CASSLVSGTHSGSF
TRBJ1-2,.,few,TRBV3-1,TGTGCCAGCAGCCAAGGAAGTTCGTGGCACATCCCGATAAATGGCTACACCTTC,CASSQGSSWHIPINGYTF
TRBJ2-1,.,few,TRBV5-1,TGCGCCAGCAGTCCTCTCGGGGTACATGAGCAGTTCTTC,CASSPLGVHEQFF
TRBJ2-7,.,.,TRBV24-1,TGTGCCACCAGTGGACATGAGCCCTACGAGCAGTACTTC,CATSGHEPYEQYF
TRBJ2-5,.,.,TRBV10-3,TGTGCCATCCTGGGCGAGGGCGAGACCCAGTACTTC,CAILGEGETQYF
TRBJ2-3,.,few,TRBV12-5,TGTGCTAGCCTCGGGGCGGTTGGAGATACGCAGTATTTT,CASLGAVGDTQYF
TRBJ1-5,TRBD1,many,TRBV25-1,TGTGCCAGCAGTGAAGCAGGGGGCCGCAATCAGCCCCAGCATTTT,CASSEAGGRNQPQHF
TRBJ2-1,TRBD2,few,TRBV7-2,TGTGCCAGCAGCCCCTCGGCGGGGGATTACAATGAGCAGTTCTTC,CASSPSAGDYNEQFF
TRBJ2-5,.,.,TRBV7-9,TGTGCCAGCAGCTTAGCCCGCTCCACGTTCCAAGAGACCCAGTACTTC,CASSLARSTFQETQYF
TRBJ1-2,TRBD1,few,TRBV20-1,TGCAGTGCTCCCGGGACAGGGGACTATGGCTACACCTTC,CSAPGTGDYGYTF
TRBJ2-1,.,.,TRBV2,TGTGCCAGCAGTGCCCTCCCAGGGACCCGCAATGAGCAGTTCTTC,CASSALPGTRNEQFF
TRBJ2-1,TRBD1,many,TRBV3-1,TGTGCCAGCGGGGACAGGGTAAGAAATGAGCAGTTCTTC,CASGDRVRNEQFF
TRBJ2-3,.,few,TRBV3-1,TGTGCCAGCAGCCAAGAACAGCGGGGCACAGATACGCAGTATTTT,CASSQEQRGTDTQYF
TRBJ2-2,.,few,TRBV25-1,TGTGCCAGCAGTGAATTGGGGAGGTTGAACACCGGGGAGCTGTTTTTT,CASSELGRLNTGELFF
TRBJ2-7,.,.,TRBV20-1,TGCAGTGCTAGAGATGTGGGAGGCGCCCACGAGCAGTACTTC,CSARDVGGAHEQYF